These 31 T cell receptor beta chains were all obtained from the same sample, sequenced in a study of T cell responses to AZD1222 COVID-19 vaccine. The repertoire was sequenced with immunoSEQ multiplex PCR; TCRdb's copy has only in-frame clones and lacks some. Of 95,000 to 100,000 clones detected, approximately 84% appear once; the ten largest clones hold approximately 15%. Sequences were derived from peripheral blood, sampled 28 days after the second AZD1222 dose. These receptors all stem from an adult who received the AZD1222 COVID-19 vaccine.

The chain combines TRBV6-5 with TRBJ1-2; D is undetermined. In germline, CDR1 is MNHEY, CDR2 SVGAGI. The CDR3 runs 12 residues. V lost 6 bases, J lost 4 bases, and 9 bases lay in between. CDR3 bases: TGTGCCAGCAGCCGAGCCCTCTATGGCTACACCTTC. This gives the protein CASSRALYGYTF.

This rearrangement joins TRBV15 to TRBJ2-1; D might be TRBD1 (6 bases). Trimming removed 5 bases from V and 0 bases from J, with 14 bases in between. Germline lookup yields CDR1 LNHNV and CDR2 YYDKDF (reference sequence). CDR3 length: 16 amino acids. CDR3 sequence reads: CATSQKTGSSYNEQFF. Written as DNA, the CDR3 is TGTGCCACCAGCCAGAAAACAGGGAGCTCCTACAATGAGCAGTTCTTC.

The genes are TRBV19 and TRBJ2-1, with 8 bases lining up with TRBD1. Germline V CDR1 and CDR2: LNHDA, SQIVND (reference sequence). V shed 3 bases and J 9 bases; nucleotides not matched to a gene: 1. The CDR3 length is 12 residues. The CDR3 nucleotides are TGTGCCAGTAGTATTCAGGGGGCTGAGCAGTTCTTC. Translation: CASSIQGAEQFF.

This clone was counted a single time. V is TRBV4-1 and J is TRBJ2-1; a weak D match, TRBD1 (6 bases). CDR3 length equals 15 residues. Trimming removed 4 bases at V and 5 bases at J, with 15 bases between. CDR1 is MGHRA and CDR2 is YSYEKL in the germline V gene. The CDR3: CASSPPGHRNNEQFF. CDR3 sequence (DNA): TGCGCCAGCAGCCCGCCGGGACACAGGAACAATGAGCAGTTCTTC.

V gene TRBV6-2 or TRBV6-3 combines with J gene TRBJ2-7; TRBD1 is a possible D gene (6 bases). CDR1 MNHEY and CDR2 SVGEGT come from the germline V gene. V was shortened by 4 bases and J by 3 bases, with 16 bases between the two germline ends. There are 15 residues in the CDR3. Here the CDR3 reads CASSSPYRAYYEQYF. In DNA form, the CDR3 reads TGTGCCAGCAGTTCGCCTTACAGGGCATACTACGAGCAGTACTTC.

The chain recombines TRBV6-1 with TRBJ1-1, with D possibly TRBD1 on 5 matching bases. Trimming took off 3 bases at V and 10 bases at J, with 9 bases between the two ends. Per germline, CDR1 MNHNS and CDR2 SASEGT. The length of the CDR3 is 11 residues. The CDR3 region has the DNA TGTGCCAGCAGTGATGGAAGGGGAGCTTTCTTT. This codes for CASSDGRGAFF.

The rearrangement joins TRBV7-9 to TRBJ2-2; 7 bases align to TRBD1. This CDR3 has 14 amino acids. CDR1 and CDR2 from the germline V gene are SEHNR and FQNEAQ (reference sequence). Trimming at V came to 7 bases and at J to 7 bases, leaving 9 bases not matched to a gene. In DNA, the CDR3 is TGTGCCAGCATTCTCGGGACAGTGGACGGGGAGCTGTTTTTT. It yields the protein CASILGTVDGELFF.

This clone has just a few counts. The chain links TRBV11-3 to TRBJ1-2, with D maybe TRBD1 (6 bases). This CDR3 is 14 amino acids long. Trimming left V 1 base short and J 7 bases short, with 13 bases between. CDR1 is SGHNT and CDR2 is YENEEA in the germline V gene. CDR3 in DNA: TGTGCCAGCAGCTTAGGTTACCGGGACACTGGCTACACCTTC. As protein: CASSLGYRDTGYTF.

The CDR3 protein is CASSLGTSDYNEQFF. The CDR3 coding sequence is TGTGCCAGCAGCTTAGGGACTAGCGACTACAATGAGCAGTTCTTC. The chain links TRBV7-9 to TRBJ2-1; TRBD2 matches at 9 bases. The CDR3 runs to 15 residues. V lost 1 base to trimming and J lost 3 bases; unmatched junction nucleotides: 1. Germline V lookup: CDR1 SEHNR, CDR2 FQNEAQ (reference sequence).

This clone was seen a handful of times. The rearrangement links TRBV7-2 to TRBJ1-2, with 7 bases lining up with TRBD1. The CDR3 runs 14 residues. Per the germline V gene, CDR1 is SGHTA and CDR2 is FQGNSA. V gave up 5 bases and J gave up 2 bases; unmatched junction bases: 5. CDR3 amino acids: CASSPQGQNYGYTF. The DNA of the CDR3 is TGTGCCAGCAGCCCCCAGGGACAGAACTATGGCTACACCTTC.

The chain uses TRBV11-2 and TRBJ2-3, with D hard to call. The CDR3 extends over 14 amino acids. Trimming took 5 bases from V and 2 from J, leaving 11 bases between them. Looked up from germline, CDR1 is SGHAT and CDR2 is FQNNGV. CDR3 loop: CASSGRLTTDTQYF. Written as DNA, the CDR3 is TGTGCCAGCAGCGGTCGGCTTACCACAGATACGCAGTATTTT. The full variable domain, with the rest looked up from reference TRBV11-2 and TRBJ2-3, is EAGVAQSPRYKIIEKRQSVAFWCNPISGHATLYWYQQILGQGPKLLIQFQNNGVVDDSQLPKDRFSAERLKGVDSTLKIQPAKLEDSAVYLCASSGRLTTDTQYFGPGTRLTVL.

The rearrangement uses TRBV29-1 and TRBJ2-7; no reliable D call. Germline V gene data show CDR1 as SQVTM and CDR2 as ANQGSEA. The CDR3 has 13 residues. Trimming pared 6 bases from V and 0 bases from J, leaving 12 bases between. The CDR3, as DNA: TGCAGCGTCGTTGAAGGCCACTCCTACGAGCAGTACTTC. Translating it yields CSVVEGHSYEQYF.

This clone was counted a single time. This chain uses TRBV9 with TRBJ1-2; D not resolved. The CDR3 loop spans 13 amino acids. Trimming removed 0 bases from V and 2 bases from J, with 5 bases in between. CDR1 and CDR2 from the germline V gene are SGDLS and YYNGEE. The CDR3 is CASSVEGNYGYTF. Written as DNA, the CDR3 is TGTGCCAGCAGCGTAGAGGGCAACTATGGCTACACCTTC.

This clone was counted once. The chain uses TRBV6-1 and TRBJ1-2; D not resolved. V shed 0 bases and J shed 4 bases, with 21 bases lying between them. The CDR3 has 18 amino acids. Germline lookup yields CDR1 MNHNS and CDR2 SASEGT. CDR3 sequence: CASSEAGESYATVYGYTF. The CDR3 DNA sequence: TGTGCCAGCAGTGAAGCTGGAGAGTCGTACGCTACAGTCTATGGCTACACCTTC.

This sequence joins TRBV6-4 and TRBJ1-1, with D unclear. Germline CDR1 reads MRHNA; CDR2 reads SNTAGT. The CDR3 covers 16 residues. Deletions cut 0 bases from V and 0 bases from J, with 11 bases between. This CDR3 is CASSDSLRDLNTEAFF. The CDR3 coding sequence is TGTGCCAGCAGTGACTCTCTAAGGGATTTGAACACTGAAGCTTTCTTT.

This clone was seen a handful of times. V gene TRBV5-1 combines with J gene TRBJ1-5, with TRBD1 matching over 8 bases. Unmatched junction bases numbered 8, after V lost 3 bases and J lost 6 bases. The CDR3 length is 15 residues. Germline CDR1 SGHRS, CDR2 YFSETQ. The CDR3 bases are TGCGCCAGCAGCTCCCACAGGGGGGGATCTCAGCCCCAGCATTTT. This gives the protein CASSSHRGGSQPQHF.

This clone has a handful of counts. This chain connects TRBV11-3 to TRBJ2-3, with a weak D call TRBD1 (6 bases). Trimming removed 5 bases at V and 0 bases at J, with 9 bases between. CDR1 SGHNT and CDR2 YENEEA come from the germline V gene. The CDR3 is 14 amino acids. The chain's CDR3 is CASSQQGSTDTQYF. The CDR3 DNA reads as TGTGCCAGCAGCCAACAGGGTAGCACAGATACGCAGTATTTT. Complete variable domain (other parts from reference TRBV11-3 and TRBJ2-3): EAGVVQSPRYKIIEKKQPVAFWCNPISGHNTLYWYLQNLGQGPELLIRYENEEAVDDSQLPKDRFSAERLKGVDSTLKIQPAELGDSAVYLCASSQQGSTDTQYFGPGTRLTVL.

The chain links TRBV12-3 or TRBV12-4 to TRBJ1-2; tentative D call: TRBD1 (5 bases). The ends were cut back, 6 bases at V and 7 bases at J, with 9 bases in the middle. This CDR3 comprises 11 residues. CDR3 sequence (DNA): TGTGCCAGCAGGTGGGGGGGTGGCTACACCTTC. Translating gives CASRWGGGYTF.

This clone occurred once. DNA of the CDR3: TGTGCCAGCAGCTCCAGAGGGGGCGGGTCTACTTCCGCAGATACGCAGTATTTT. Translation gives CASSSRGGGSTSADTQYF. V and J are TRBV7-2 and TRBJ2-3; 7 positions match TRBD1. Per germline, CDR1 SGHTA and CDR2 FQGNSA. The CDR3 totals 18 residues. V lost 4 bases to trimming and J lost 4 bases; unmatched junction nucleotides: 17. The full variable domain, completed using reference TRBV7-2 and TRBJ2-3, is GAGVSQSPSNKVTEKGKDVELRCDPISGHTALYWYRQSLGQGLEFLIYFQGNSAPDKSGLPSDRFSAERTGGSVSTLTIQRTQQEDSAVYLCASSSRGGGSTSADTQYFGPGTRLTVL.

CDR3 in amino acids: CASSPSGEAFF. For the CDR3, the DNA is TGTGCCAGCTCACCCTCGGGTGAAGCTTTCTTT. The V gene is TRBV18, the J gene TRBJ1-1; D is uncertain. The CDR3 totals 11 residues. The germline V and J ends were trimmed by 3 bases and 7 bases, with 6 bases remaining between them. Germline CDR1 and CDR2: KGHSH and LQKENI.

There are many counts of this clone. The chain carries TRBV4-2 and TRBJ2-6; the D is unclear. Germline CDR1 reads LGHNA; CDR2 reads YNFKEQ. V lost 0 bases and J lost 4, with 4 bases in between. This CDR3 has 14 residues. CDR3 nucleotides: TGTGCCAGCAGCCAAGAAGGCGGGGCCAACGTCCTGACTTTC. Translating gives CASSQEGGANVLTF.

This clone was counted once. The chain uses TRBV19 and TRBJ1-2; 7 bases are a match to TRBD1. The CDR3 contains 16 residues. Germline CDR1 is LNHDA and CDR2 is SQIVND (reference sequence). The V segment lost 10 bases and the J segment 0 bases; nucleotides outside the gene matches: 14. The DNA of the CDR3 is TGTGCCACAAAACCGGGACAGAGGGGCGCTAACTATGGCTACACCTTC. Encoded protein: CATKPGQRGANYGYTF.

The chain joins TRBV5-1 to TRBJ1-4; possible D gene TRBD1, 5 bases. The germline V gene has CDR1 SGHRS and CDR2 YFSETQ. This CDR3 spans 16 amino acids. V lost 4 bases to trimming and J lost 5 bases, with 18 bases between them. Written as DNA, the CDR3 is TGCGCCAGCAGCCTGGAGGGGCAGACCCCAAATGAAAAACTGTTTTTT. Translated: CASSLEGQTPNEKLFF.

The V and J genes are TRBV5-5 and TRBJ2-7, with D maybe TRBD2 (5 bases). The CDR3 runs 15 residues. Between the trimmed V and J ends, which lost 3 bases and 3 bases, there was a span of 16 bases. Germline CDR1 reads SGHKS; CDR2 reads YYEKEE (reference sequence). The CDR3 region is CASSSRANPYYEQYF. The CDR3 nucleotides read TGTGCCAGCAGCTCGAGGGCTAATCCCTACTACGAGCAGTACTTC.

The chain links TRBV11-2 to TRBJ1-1; possible D gene TRBD1, 6 bases. Trimming removed 7 bases from V and 4 bases from J, with 13 bases in between. The germline CDR1 and CDR2 sequences are SGHAT and FQNNGV. This CDR3 comprises 13 residues. The DNA of the CDR3 is TGTGCCAGCAACAACAGGGAGGGCACTGAAGCTTTCTTT. It encodes CASNNREGTEAFF.

This clone has only one observation. V and J are TRBV7-2 and TRBJ1-1; D gene unclear. The CDR3 is 15 residues long. Deletions cut 0 bases from V and 0 bases from J, with 8 bases between. The germline gives CDR1 SGHTA, CDR2 FQGNSA. In DNA, the CDR3 is TGTGCCAGCAGCTTAGCGTTAACAATGAACACTGAAGCTTTCTTT. Residues: CASSLALTMNTEAFF.

This clone was counted once. V and J are TRBV20-1 and TRBJ1-2; D is unclear. Trimming removed 3 bases at V and 6 bases at J, with 14 bases between. The CDR3 has 13 amino acids. Germline loops: CDR1 DFQATT, CDR2 SNEGSKA (reference sequence). CDR3 residues: CSASTGSQDGYTF. As DNA, the CDR3 is TGCAGTGCTAGTACGGGAAGTCAGGATGGCTACACCTTC.

This chain joins TRBV12-3 or TRBV12-4 and TRBJ2-5; D gene uncertain. V shed 2 bases and J shed 5 bases, with 6 bases lying between them. CDR3 size: 12 residues. DNA of the CDR3: TGTGCCAGCAGTTTAATATGGGAGACCCAGTACTTC. Its translation is CASSLIWETQYF.

The CDR3 nucleotides are TGTGCCAGCAGCTTAAAGAGGGTTGAAGCTTTCTTT. It codes for CASSLKRVEAFF. The rearrangement uses TRBV7-8 and TRBJ1-1; D gene uncertain. Trimming took 2 bases from V and 7 from J, leaving 8 bases between them. The CDR3 runs 12 residues. Germline V CDR1 and CDR2: SGHVS, FQNEAQ.

The CDR3 nucleotides read TGTGCCAGCGCGGGGGGGGCCATTGAGCAGTTCTTC. Its translation is CASAGGAIEQFF. V and J are TRBV2 and TRBJ2-1, with 9 bases aligning to TRBD2. The CDR3 runs to 12 residues. The V and J ends lost 8 bases and 9 bases, in that order; junction bases with no gene match: 5. From germline, CDR1 is SNHLY and CDR2 FYNNEI.

The chain is built from TRBV19 and TRBJ2-3; D is tentatively TRBD1 or TRBD2 (6 bases each). The ends were cut back, 0 bases at V and 4 bases at J, with 11 bases in the middle. Germline loops: CDR1 LNHDA, CDR2 SQIVND (reference sequence). The CDR3 consists of 15 residues. DNA of the CDR3: TGTGCCAGTAGTATAGACCTAGGGGGGCCAGATACGCAGTATTTT. Protein product: CASSIDLGGPDTQYF.